These 7 T cell receptor beta chains share one sample of origin, sequenced in a study of cytomegalovirus exposure and HLA in healthy donors. Primers included in the PCR were 60 Vbeta and 13 Jbeta primers. Some clones are missing from TCRdb's copy, which holds only in-frame ones; the method was immunoSEQ multiplex PCR. The sample carries 270,000 or so clones, 92% recorded once. The sequencing sample was made of PBMCs. These receptors all stem from a girl aged 2 to 9 in good health and CMV-seronegative.

This chain links TRBV7-9 with TRBJ1-2, with TRBD1 as a possible D gene (5 bases). This CDR3 contains 16 residues. CDR1 SEHNR and CDR2 FQNEAQ come from the germline V gene (reference sequence). Trimming removed 6 bases at V and 4 bases at J, with 21 bases between. The CDR3, as DNA: TGTGCCAGCAGTTCCTCCCCAGGAAAGGGGCTCTATGGCTACACCTTC. This sequence encodes CASSSSPGKGLYGYTF. The full variable domain, rest sourced from reference TRBV7-9 and TRBJ1-2, is DTGVSQNPRHKITKRGQNVTFRCDPISEHNRLYWYRQTLGQGPEFLTYFQNEAQLEKSRLLSDRFSAERPKGSFSTLEIQRTEQGDSAMYLCASSSSPGKGLYGYTFGSGTRLTVV.

The chain uses TRBV9 and TRBJ2-7, with 11 bases that match TRBD2. Trimming removed 1 base from V and 3 bases from J; junction bases left unmatched: 6. The CDR3 has 16 amino acids. Germline loops: CDR1 SGDLS, CDR2 YYNGEE. The DNA of the CDR3 is TGTGCCAGCAGCGTATCCACCGGGACTAGCGGCTACGAGCAGTACTTC. Translation: CASSVSTGTSGYEQYF.

J is TRBJ1-5 and V is TRBV6-1; 8 nucleotides align to TRBD1. CDR3 length: 13 residues. Germline V gives CDR1 MNHNS, CDR2 SASEGT. The V gene end was trimmed by 6 bases and the J gene end by 6 bases; junction bases not matched to a gene: 4. The CDR3 spells CASRGQGVQPQHF. CDR3 DNA: TGTGCCAGCAGAGGACAGGGCGTTCAGCCCCAGCATTTT.

This chain uses TRBV28 with TRBJ2-3, with 10 nucleotides matching TRBD2. The J segment lost 5 bases and the V segment lost 7 bases, leaving 12 bases of the junction unmatched. Germline V gene lookup returns CDR1 MDHEN and CDR2 SYDVKM. This CDR3 has 16 residues. The CDR3 loop reads CASNPPSGGDGDTQYF. Here the CDR3 DNA reads TGTGCCAGCAATCCCCCCAGCGGGGGGGATGGAGATACGCAGTATTTT.

The V call is TRBV5-1, the J call TRBJ2-7; D gene uncertain. Germline loops: CDR1 SGHRS, CDR2 YFSETQ. CDR3 length equals 14 residues. V gave up 3 bases and J gave up 0 bases, with 10 bases separating them. CDR3 amino acids: CASSSPTSSYEQYF. CDR3 nucleotides: TGCGCCAGCAGCTCCCCAACGAGCTCCTACGAGCAGTACTTC.

The chain uses TRBV2 and TRBJ2-7; 9 bases align to TRBD2. Unmatched junction bases numbered 8, after V lost 5 bases and J lost 3 bases. In germline, CDR1 is SNHLY, CDR2 FYNNEI. This CDR3 is 15 amino acids long. CDR3 in amino acids: CASSRSSGTSYEQYF. DNA for the CDR3: TGTGCCAGCAGTAGATCTAGCGGGACAAGCTACGAGCAGTACTTC.

V gene TRBV15 combines with J gene TRBJ2-7, with TRBD1 matching 11 bases. With V trimmed by 0 bases and J by 6 bases, 4 bases remained unmatched. This CDR3 is built from 15 residues. Germline V gives CDR1 LNHNV, CDR2 YYDKDF (reference sequence). The CDR3 DNA sequence: TGTGCCACCAGCAGAGATGGGACAGGGGGAGCCGAGCAGTACTTC. As protein: CATSRDGTGGAEQYF.